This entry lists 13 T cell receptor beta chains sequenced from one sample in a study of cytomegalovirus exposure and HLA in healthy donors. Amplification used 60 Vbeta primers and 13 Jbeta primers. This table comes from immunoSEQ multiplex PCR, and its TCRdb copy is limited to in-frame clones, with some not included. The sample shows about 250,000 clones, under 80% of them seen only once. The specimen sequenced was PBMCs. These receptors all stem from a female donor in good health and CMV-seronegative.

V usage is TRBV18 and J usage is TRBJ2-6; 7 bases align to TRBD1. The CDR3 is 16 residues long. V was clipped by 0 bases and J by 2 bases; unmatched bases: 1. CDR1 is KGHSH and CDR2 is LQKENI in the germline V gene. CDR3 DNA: TGTGCCAGCTCACCACCGGGGACAGCTGGGGCCAACGTCCTGACTTTC. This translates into CASSPPGTAGANVLTF.

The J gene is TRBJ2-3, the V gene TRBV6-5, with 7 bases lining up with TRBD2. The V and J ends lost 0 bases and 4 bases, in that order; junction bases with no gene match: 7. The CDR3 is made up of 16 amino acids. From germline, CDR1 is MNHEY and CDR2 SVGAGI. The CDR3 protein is CASSYSSGMTADTQYF. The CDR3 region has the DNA TGTGCCAGCAGTTACTCGAGCGGGATGACGGCAGATACGCAGTATTTT.

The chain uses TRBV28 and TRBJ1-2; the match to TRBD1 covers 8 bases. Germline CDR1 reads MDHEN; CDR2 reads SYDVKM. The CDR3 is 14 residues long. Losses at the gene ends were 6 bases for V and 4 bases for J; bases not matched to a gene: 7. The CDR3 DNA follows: TGTGCCAGCAGGGCCAGGGGGCACGGCTATGGCTACACCTTC. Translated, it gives CASRARGHGYGYTF.

The CDR3 sequence is CASSSTSGGSYEQYF. CDR3 nucleotide sequence: TGTGCCAGCAGCTCGACTAGCGGGGGTTCCTACGAGCAGTACTTC. The rearrangement uses TRBV7-9 and TRBJ2-7; 12 bases line up with TRBD2. CDR3 length: 15 amino acids. V lost 4 bases, J lost 1 base, and 2 bases stayed unmatched. CDR1 is SEHNR, CDR2 FQNEAQ, per germline (reference sequence).

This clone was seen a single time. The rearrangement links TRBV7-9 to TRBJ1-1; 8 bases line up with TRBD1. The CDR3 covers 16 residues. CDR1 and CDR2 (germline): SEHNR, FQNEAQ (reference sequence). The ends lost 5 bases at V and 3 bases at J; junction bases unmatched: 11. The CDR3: CASSTRGTGLDTEAFF. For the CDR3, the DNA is TGTGCCAGCAGCACAAGGGGGACAGGTCTTGACACTGAAGCTTTCTTT.

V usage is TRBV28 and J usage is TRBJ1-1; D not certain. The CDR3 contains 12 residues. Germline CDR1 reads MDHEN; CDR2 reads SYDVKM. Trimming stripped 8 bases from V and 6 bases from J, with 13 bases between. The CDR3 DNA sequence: TGTGCCAGCGGGAGGGTCCTGGCTGAAGCTTTCTTT. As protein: CASGRVLAEAFF.

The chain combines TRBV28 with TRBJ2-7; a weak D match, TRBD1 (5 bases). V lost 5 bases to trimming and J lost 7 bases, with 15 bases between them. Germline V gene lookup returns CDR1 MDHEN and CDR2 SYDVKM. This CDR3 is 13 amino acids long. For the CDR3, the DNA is TGTGCCAGCAGTCCAGATCAGGGATGGGAGCAGTACTTC. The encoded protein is CASSPDQGWEQYF. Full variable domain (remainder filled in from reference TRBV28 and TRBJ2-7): DVKVTQSSRYLVKRTGEKVFLECVQDMDHENMFWYRQDPGLGLRLIYFSYDVKMKEKGDIPEGYSVSREKKERFSLILESASTNQTSMYLCASSPDQGWEQYFGPGTRLTVT.

The CDR3 region is CASSWGVAGPEQFF. The CDR3 DNA reads TGTGCCAGCAGTTGGGGGGTAGCGGGGCCGGAGCAGTTCTTC. This chain uses TRBV6-5 with TRBJ2-1, with 8 nucleotides matching TRBD2. Germline trimming cut 4 bases from V and 10 bases from J; bases unmatched to any gene: 9. Germline CDR1 MNHEY, CDR2 SVGAGI. The CDR3 is made up of 14 amino acids.

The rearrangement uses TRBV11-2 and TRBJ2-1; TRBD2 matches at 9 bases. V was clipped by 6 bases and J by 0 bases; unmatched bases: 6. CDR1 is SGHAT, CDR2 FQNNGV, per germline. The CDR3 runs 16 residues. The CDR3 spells CASRPSGGSSYNEQFF. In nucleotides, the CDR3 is TGTGCCAGCAGACCCAGCGGGGGGAGCTCCTACAATGAGCAGTTCTTC.

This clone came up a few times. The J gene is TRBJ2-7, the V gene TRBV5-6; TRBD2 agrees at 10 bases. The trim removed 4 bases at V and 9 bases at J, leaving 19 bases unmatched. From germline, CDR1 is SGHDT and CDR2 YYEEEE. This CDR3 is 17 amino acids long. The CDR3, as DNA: TGTGCCAGCAGCCCCACCGGAGGAGCGGGAGGGCCTAGTGTGCAGTACTTC. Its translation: CASSPTGGAGGPSVQYF.

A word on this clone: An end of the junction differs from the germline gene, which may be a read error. The DNA for the CDR3 is TGTGCCAGCAGGCAGGGGGCTTCCGGGGGGCTGTTTTTT. Encoded protein: CASRQGASGGLFF. The J gene is TRBJ2-2, the V gene TRBV7-9; 8 bases are shared with TRBD1. Germline loops: CDR1 SEHNR, CDR2 FQNEAQ (reference sequence). The CDR3 contains 13 residues.

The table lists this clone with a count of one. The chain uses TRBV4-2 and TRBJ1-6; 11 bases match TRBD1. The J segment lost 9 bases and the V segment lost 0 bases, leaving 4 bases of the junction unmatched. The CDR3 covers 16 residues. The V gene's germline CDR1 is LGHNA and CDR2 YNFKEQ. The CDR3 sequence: CASSQDQGTGGSPLHF. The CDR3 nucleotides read TGTGCCAGCAGCCAAGATCAGGGGACAGGGGGTTCACCCCTCCACTTT.

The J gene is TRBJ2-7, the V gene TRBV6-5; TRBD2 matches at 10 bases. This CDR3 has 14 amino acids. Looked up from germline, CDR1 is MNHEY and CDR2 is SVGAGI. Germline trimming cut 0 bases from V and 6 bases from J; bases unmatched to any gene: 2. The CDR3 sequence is CASSYSPSGSEQYF. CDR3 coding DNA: TGTGCCAGCAGTTACTCGCCTAGCGGGAGCGAGCAGTACTTC.